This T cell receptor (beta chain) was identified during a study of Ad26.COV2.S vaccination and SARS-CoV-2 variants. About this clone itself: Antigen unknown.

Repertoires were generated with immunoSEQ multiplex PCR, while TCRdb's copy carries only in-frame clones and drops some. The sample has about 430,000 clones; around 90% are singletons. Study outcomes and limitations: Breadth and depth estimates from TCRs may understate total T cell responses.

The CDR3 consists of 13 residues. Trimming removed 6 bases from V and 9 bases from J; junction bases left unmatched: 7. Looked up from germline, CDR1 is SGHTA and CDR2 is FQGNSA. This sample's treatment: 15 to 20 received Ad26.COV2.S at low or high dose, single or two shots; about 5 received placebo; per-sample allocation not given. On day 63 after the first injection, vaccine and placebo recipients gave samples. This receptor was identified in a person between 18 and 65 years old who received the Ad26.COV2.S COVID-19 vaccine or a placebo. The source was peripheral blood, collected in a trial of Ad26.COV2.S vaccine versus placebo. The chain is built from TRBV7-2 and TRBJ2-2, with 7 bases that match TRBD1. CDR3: CASRADRDWELFF. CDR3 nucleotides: TGTGCCAGCAGGGCCGACAGGGATTGGGAGCTGTTTTTT. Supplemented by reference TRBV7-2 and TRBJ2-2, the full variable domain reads GAGVSQSPSNKVTEKGKDVELRCDPISGHTALYWYRQSLGQGLEFLIYFQGNSAPDKSGLPSDRFSAERTGGSVSTLTIQRTQQEDSAVYLCASRADRDWELFFGEGSRLTVL.